Shown below are 12 T cell receptor beta chains from a single sample sequenced in a study of cytomegalovirus exposure and HLA in healthy donors. The study ran its PCR with 60 Vbeta and 13 Jbeta primers. Using immunoSEQ multiplex PCR, the repertoire was profiled, and TCRdb retains in-frame clones only, with some absent. Among 95,000 to 150,000 clones listed, 81% were seen once. The material sequenced was PBMCs. Receptor source: a man aged 18 to 35 in good health and CMV-seronegative.

This clone was detected a few times. The chain links TRBV6-1 to TRBJ1-1; unclear D gene. Germline CDR1 reads MNHNS; CDR2 reads SASEGT. V lost 7 bases to trimming and J lost 2 bases, with 8 bases between them. This CDR3 spans 12 amino acids. The CDR3 reads CASTLLNTEAFF. As DNA, the CDR3 is TGTGCCAGCACCCTTCTAAACACTGAAGCTTTCTTT.

This chain joins TRBV10-1 and TRBJ2-1, with 11 bases fitting TRBD1. Germline V gene lookup returns CDR1 WNHNN and CDR2 SYGVQD (reference sequence). V gave up 6 bases and J gave up 5 bases; unmatched junction bases: 3. The CDR3 has 14 residues. The CDR3 loop is CASRRDRGDNEQFF. The CDR3 DNA reads as TGCGCCAGCAGGCGGGACAGGGGGGACAATGAGCAGTTCTTC.

This clone was detected only once. The chain uses TRBV6-4 and TRBJ2-1, with D perhaps TRBD1 (6 bases). The CDR3 is 15 amino acids. Trimming pared 4 bases from V and 8 bases from J, leaving 18 bases between. Germline V gene data show CDR1 as MRHNA and CDR2 as SNTAGT. The CDR3 nucleotides read TGTGCCAGCAGTGGGGAACAGGGAAAAACTTATGAGCAGTTCTTC. It is translated as CASSGEQGKTYEQFF.

The rearrangement uses TRBV5-1 and TRBJ1-2; 7 nucleotides agree with TRBD1. CDR3 size: 14 residues. CDR1 is SGHRS and CDR2 is YFSETQ in the germline V gene. The V segment lost 2 bases and the J segment 3 bases; nucleotides outside the gene matches: 4. CDR3 residues: CASSFTGVDYGYTF. CDR3 coding DNA: TGCGCCAGCAGCTTTACAGGGGTCGACTATGGCTACACCTTC.

This chain uses TRBV9 with TRBJ2-1, with 7 nucleotides matching TRBD1. The junction had 6 bases not matched to a gene; V was cut back by 2 bases and J by 7 bases. This CDR3 is 14 amino acids long. Germline CDR1 is SGDLS and CDR2 is YYNGEE. CDR3 region: CASSVAGTENEQFF. The CDR3 nucleotides read TGTGCCAGCAGCGTGGCCGGGACAGAAAATGAGCAGTTCTTC.

The chain is built from TRBV4-3 and TRBJ1-3; perhaps TRBD1 as D (5 bases). The CDR3 has 14 residues. CDR1 and CDR2 (germline): LGHNA, YSLEER. V lost 3 bases and J 3 bases, leaving 9 bases between the germline ends. CDR3 loop: CASSQGGIGNTIYF. In DNA form, the CDR3 reads TGCGCCAGCAGCCAGGGGGGGATTGGAAACACCATATATTTT.

This clone came up a few times. The CDR3 protein is CASSTGGGSTEAFF. The CDR3 DNA reads TGTGCCAGCTCAACGGGCGGGGGTAGTACTGAAGCTTTCTTT. The V gene is TRBV18, the J gene TRBJ1-1; D may be TRBD1 (5 bases). Germline V gives CDR1 KGHSH, CDR2 LQKENI. The CDR3 spans 14 residues. Trimming left V 5 bases short and J 5 bases short, with 15 bases between.

This chain links TRBV27 with TRBJ2-5, with 7 bases aligning to TRBD1. V lost 6 bases and J lost 2; bases outside the gene matches: 3. Germline assignment: CDR1 MNHEY and CDR2 SMNVEV (reference sequence). The CDR3 runs 13 residues. CDR3 in DNA: TGTGCCAGCAGCGACAGGGTACAAGAGACCCAGTACTTC. This translates into CASSDRVQETQYF.

This chain joins TRBV6-1 and TRBJ1-1; 8 nucleotides agree with TRBD1. Germline V gene sequence: CDR1 MNHNS, CDR2 SASEGT. The CDR3 consists of 15 residues. V shed 4 bases, J shed 11 bases, and the junction held 15 bases outside the gene matches. CDR3 DNA: TGTGCCAGCAGTGGGGCGACAGGGGAGATTGGGTTGGCTTTCTTT. Its translation is CASSGATGEIGLAFF.

The chain links TRBV2 to TRBJ1-1; 7 bases are shared with TRBD1. Germline V gene lookup returns CDR1 SNHLY and CDR2 FYNNEI. CDR3 length: 16 residues. V lost 0 bases to trimming and J lost 4 bases; unmatched junction nucleotides: 8. CDR3: CASSEARGRISTEAFF. The DNA of the CDR3 is TGTGCCAGCAGTGAAGCGAGGGGGCGGATTAGCACTGAAGCTTTCTTT.

This chain joins TRBV5-6 and TRBJ1-2; D is unresolved. CDR1 is SGHDT and CDR2 is YYEEEE in the germline V gene. The CDR3 length is 13 residues. The germline V and J ends were trimmed by 3 bases and 6 bases, with 12 bases remaining between them. The CDR3: CASSSETRDGYTF. CDR3 coding DNA: TGTGCCAGCAGCTCTGAGACCCGGGATGGCTACACCTTC.

This clone was recorded once. V is TRBV11-2 and J is TRBJ2-3; TRBD2 aligns across 10 bases. This CDR3 spans 16 amino acids. V trimming: 1 base; J trimming: 7 bases; junction bases outside the gene matches: 8. Looked up from germline, CDR1 is SGHAT and CDR2 is FQNNGV. CDR3 region: CASSLAQGSGGNTQYF. The CDR3 DNA sequence: TGTGCCAGCAGCTTAGCCCAGGGTAGCGGGGGGAATACGCAGTATTTT.